A selection of T cell receptor beta chains follows, all from one sample in a study of cytomegalovirus exposure and HLA in healthy donors. Sequencing used immunoSEQ multiplex PCR; TCRdb keeps in-frame clones, though not all of them. Here the sample spans 150,000 to 200,000 clones, roughly 90% being singletons. Sequencing input: PBMCs. These receptors were taken from a boy between 2 and 10 years old in good health and CMV-seronegative. Each CDR3 is given with its conserved first and last residue. D genes are given only for firm matches. Part of the rows lack a size; the others show once, few, many or a class for expanded clones.

j_gene: TRBJ2-2
abundance: few
d_gene: -
v_gene: TRBV5-6
CDR3nt: TGTGCCAGCAGAAGGGGACATTTCACCGGGGAGCTGTTTTTT
CDR3aa: CASRRGHFTGELFF

j_gene: TRBJ2-4
abundance: -
d_gene: TRBD2
v_gene: TRBV11-2
CDR3nt: TGTGCCAGCAGCGGACTAGCGGGCCGAGTCATTCAGTACTTC
CDR3aa: CASSGLAGRVIQYF

j_gene: TRBJ2-3
abundance: -
d_gene: TRBD1
v_gene: TRBV4-1
CDR3nt: TGCGCCAGCAGCCTCGGGACAGGCGGCACAGATACGCAGTATTTT
CDR3aa: CASSLGTGGTDTQYF

j_gene: TRBJ2-7
abundance: -
d_gene: TRBD2
v_gene: TRBV19
CDR3nt: TGTGCCAGTAGTCCAATTCCTAGCGGGAGTCAACGAAACGAGCAGTACTTC
CDR3aa: CASSPIPSGSQRNEQYF

j_gene: TRBJ1-2
abundance: -
d_gene: -
v_gene: TRBV27
CDR3nt: TGTGCCAGCTGGTCCTCACTGAGCTATGGCTACACCTTC
CDR3aa: CASWSSLSYGYTF

j_gene: TRBJ1-1
abundance: -
d_gene: -
v_gene: TRBV6-5
CDR3nt: TGTGCCAGCAGTTACTCAGGAGGCGGATTGAATCCGGCTTTCTTT
CDR3aa: CASSYSGGGLNPAFF

j_gene: TRBJ2-5
abundance: -
d_gene: -
v_gene: TRBV5-1
CDR3nt: TGCGCCAGCAGCTTGACTAGTCAAGAGACCCAGTACTTC
CDR3aa: CASSLTSQETQYF

j_gene: TRBJ2-2
abundance: -
d_gene: -
v_gene: TRBV7-6
CDR3nt: TGTGCCAGCAGCTTCAAGGGAGGCGGGGAGCTGTTTTTT
CDR3aa: CASSFKGGGELFF

j_gene: TRBJ2-7
abundance: -
d_gene: TRBD2
v_gene: TRBV5-1
CDR3nt: TGCGCCAGCAAGAGCGGGGATTACGAGCAGTACTTC
CDR3aa: CASKSGDYEQYF

j_gene: TRBJ2-3
abundance: -
d_gene: TRBD2
v_gene: TRBV18
CDR3nt: TGTGCCAGCTCACCCCCCCTAGCGGGTGTCACAGATACGCAGTATTTT
CDR3aa: CASSPPLAGVTDTQYF

j_gene: TRBJ2-4
abundance: -
d_gene: TRBD1
v_gene: TRBV7-6
CDR3nt: TGTGCCAGCAGCCCGGGGACAGGGGGAAACATTCAGTACTTC
CDR3aa: CASSPGTGGNIQYF

j_gene: TRBJ1-4
abundance: once
d_gene: -
v_gene: TRBV11-2
CDR3nt: TGTGCCAGCAGCCAAACAGGGATTAATGAAAAACTGTTTTTT
CDR3aa: CASSQTGINEKLFF

j_gene: TRBJ2-7
abundance: -
d_gene: TRBD1
v_gene: TRBV9
CDR3nt: TGTGCCAGCAGCCCGGGACAGGGGGCGGGTTACGAGCAGTACTTC
CDR3aa: CASSPGQGAGYEQYF

j_gene: TRBJ2-7
abundance: -
d_gene: TRBD1
v_gene: TRBV4-2
CDR3nt: TGTGCCAGCAGCCAAGGCAGGGGGAACGAGCAGTACTTC
CDR3aa: CASSQGRGNEQYF

j_gene: TRBJ1-1
abundance: -
d_gene: -
v_gene: TRBV7-9
CDR3nt: TGTGCCAGCAGCTTAGAAACAGCTGAAGCTTTCTTT
CDR3aa: CASSLETAEAFF

j_gene: TRBJ1-3
abundance: few
d_gene: TRBD1
v_gene: TRBV7-6
CDR3nt: TGTGCCAGCAGCCCAAGGACAGGGAATGAAAACACCATATATTTT
CDR3aa: CASSPRTGNENTIYF

j_gene: TRBJ1-1
abundance: -
d_gene: TRBD1
v_gene: TRBV28
CDR3nt: TGTGCCAGCAGTTTTGTGGGACAGGGTCCGTTGAGGAACACTGAAGCTTTCTTT
CDR3aa: CASSFVGQGPLRNTEAFF

j_gene: TRBJ2-4
abundance: -
d_gene: -
v_gene: TRBV10-2
CDR3nt: TGCGCCAGCAGTGGGCCGGGCGGGGTAGCCAAAAACATTCAGTACTTC
CDR3aa: CASSGPGGVAKNIQYF

j_gene: TRBJ2-7
abundance: -
d_gene: TRBD2
v_gene: TRBV28
CDR3nt: TGTGCCAGCAGTTTAAGGTCGGGACTAGCGGGAGGAGCCTCCTACGAGCAGTACTTC
CDR3aa: CASSLRSGLAGGASYEQYF

j_gene: TRBJ2-5
abundance: -
d_gene: TRBD2
v_gene: TRBV30
CDR3nt: TGTGCCTGGTCGGGACTATTTGCAGAGACCCAGTACTTC
CDR3aa: CAWSGLFAETQYF

j_gene: TRBJ2-2
abundance: few
d_gene: TRBD2
v_gene: TRBV4-1
CDR3nt: TGCGCCAGCAGGCTAGCGGGTGCAACCGGGGAGCTGTTTTTT
CDR3aa: CASRLAGATGELFF

j_gene: TRBJ2-1
abundance: -
d_gene: TRBD2
v_gene: TRBV10-2
CDR3nt: TGCGCCAGCGGACGGGACACGCGACTAGCGGGAGATTACAATGAGCAGTTCTTC
CDR3aa: CASGRDTRLAGDYNEQFF

j_gene: TRBJ2-7
abundance: -
d_gene: TRBD2
v_gene: TRBV27
CDR3nt: TGTGCCAGCAGTCCAAAGGGTCCTAGCGGGACTAGGAGATCTCTCGAGCAGTACTTC
CDR3aa: CASSPKGPSGTRRSLEQYF

j_gene: TRBJ1-2
abundance: -
d_gene: -
v_gene: TRBV30
CDR3nt: TGTGCCTTTAGCAAGCAGGACACAGCTAACTATGGCTACACCTTC
CDR3aa: CAFSKQDTANYGYTF

j_gene: TRBJ1-4
abundance: -
d_gene: -
v_gene: TRBV5-1
CDR3nt: TGCGCCAGCAGCTTGTCAGGCGGGAGTGAAAAACTGTTTTTT
CDR3aa: CASSLSGGSEKLFF

j_gene: TRBJ1-1
abundance: -
d_gene: TRBD1
v_gene: TRBV7-3
CDR3nt: TGTGCCAGCAGCATCGGACAGGGGTTTAGGTGCACTGAAGCTTTCTTT
CDR3aa: CASSIGQGFRCTEAFF

j_gene: TRBJ1-6
abundance: -
d_gene: TRBD1
v_gene: TRBV2
CDR3nt: TGTGCCAGCAGTGAGGACAGGGGGTCCTCACCCCTCCACTTT
CDR3aa: CASSEDRGSSPLHF

j_gene: TRBJ2-2
abundance: -
d_gene: -
v_gene: TRBV6-5
CDR3nt: TGTGCCAGCAGTTACTCGTCCGGGGCGAACACCGGGGAGCTGTTTTTT
CDR3aa: CASSYSSGANTGELFF

j_gene: TRBJ2-1
abundance: few
d_gene: TRBD2
v_gene: TRBV6-5
CDR3nt: TGTGCCAGCAGTTACGGGGCTCTAGCGGGAGGGTATGAGCAGTTCTTC
CDR3aa: CASSYGALAGGYEQFF

j_gene: TRBJ2-7
abundance: -
d_gene: TRBD2
v_gene: TRBV28
CDR3nt: TGTGCCAGCAGTATGGGGGGGAGCTCCTACGAGCAGTACTTC
CDR3aa: CASSMGGSSYEQYF

j_gene: TRBJ2-5
abundance: -
d_gene: TRBD2
v_gene: TRBV2
CDR3nt: TGTGCCAGCCAGATAGCGGGGGCGTACCAAGAGACCCAGTACTTC
CDR3aa: CASQIAGAYQETQYF

j_gene: TRBJ1-2
abundance: -
d_gene: -
v_gene: TRBV28
CDR3nt: TGTGCCAGCAGCCCGGGGTTAGTGGGCTATGGCTACACCTTC
CDR3aa: CASSPGLVGYGYTF

j_gene: TRBJ2-3
abundance: -
d_gene: TRBD1
v_gene: TRBV18
CDR3nt: TGTGCCAGCTCACCTAGGGGACAGACTACAGATACGCAGTATTTT
CDR3aa: CASSPRGQTTDTQYF

j_gene: TRBJ2-1
abundance: -
d_gene: TRBD2
v_gene: TRBV27
CDR3nt: TGTGCCAGCAGTCCCGGGACTAGCGGGCGCAATGAGCAGTTCTTC
CDR3aa: CASSPGTSGRNEQFF

j_gene: TRBJ1-6
abundance: -
d_gene: TRBD1
v_gene: TRBV7-8
CDR3nt: TGTGCCAGCAGCTTAACGACAGGGGGCCATGAACCCCTCCACTTT
CDR3aa: CASSLTTGGHEPLHF

j_gene: TRBJ1-5
abundance: -
d_gene: -
v_gene: TRBV2
CDR3nt: TGTGCCAGCAGTGAGGAGTTATCAGCGCAGCCCCAGCATTTT
CDR3aa: CASSEELSAQPQHF

j_gene: TRBJ1-1
abundance: -
d_gene: TRBD1
v_gene: TRBV6-5
CDR3nt: TGTGCCAGCAGTTACTCTGAACCGGGACAGGGGTCCCCGGCTTTCTTT
CDR3aa: CASSYSEPGQGSPAFF

j_gene: TRBJ2-3
abundance: once
d_gene: -
v_gene: TRBV29-1
CDR3nt: TGCAGCGTCGGAGGGCGGAACGGGCTTATAAATACGCAGTATTTT
CDR3aa: CSVGGRNGLINTQYF

j_gene: TRBJ2-5
abundance: -
d_gene: -
v_gene: TRBV27
CDR3nt: TGTGCCAGCAGTGCACTGACAGTAGGAGAGACCCAGTACTTC
CDR3aa: CASSALTVGETQYF

j_gene: TRBJ1-4
abundance: -
d_gene: -
v_gene: TRBV5-1
CDR3nt: TGCGCCAGCAAAGGACAGAATAATGAAAAACTGTTTTTT
CDR3aa: CASKGQNNEKLFF

j_gene: TRBJ2-4
abundance: -
d_gene: TRBD2
v_gene: TRBV28
CDR3nt: TGTGCCAGCAGTCAACCTTCGGGGGGAAACATTCAGTACTTC
CDR3aa: CASSQPSGGNIQYF

j_gene: TRBJ2-5
abundance: -
d_gene: -
v_gene: TRBV29-1
CDR3nt: TGCAGCGCTACGGGGAAGGAGACCCAGTACTTC
CDR3aa: CSATGKETQYF

j_gene: TRBJ2-3
abundance: -
d_gene: -
v_gene: TRBV7-2
CDR3nt: TGTGCCAGCAGCCTACACGGTAGCGGCACAGATACGCAGTATTTT
CDR3aa: CASSLHGSGTDTQYF

j_gene: TRBJ1-1
abundance: -
d_gene: TRBD1
v_gene: TRBV2
CDR3nt: TGTGCCAGCAACCTCCGACAGGGTGCGGGTGTGACTGAAGCTTTCTTT
CDR3aa: CASNLRQGAGVTEAFF

j_gene: TRBJ2-5
abundance: -
d_gene: TRBD1
v_gene: TRBV9
CDR3nt: TGTGCCAGCAGCATGACAGGGGTGGAGACCCAGTACTTC
CDR3aa: CASSMTGVETQYF

j_gene: TRBJ2-7
abundance: -
d_gene: TRBD1
v_gene: TRBV27
CDR3nt: TGTGCCAGCAGTCCAGGGGGACAGGACTACGAGCAGTACTTC
CDR3aa: CASSPGGQDYEQYF

j_gene: TRBJ1-1
abundance: -
d_gene: -
v_gene: TRBV27
CDR3nt: TGTGCCAGCAGTTTTGTTAGGAACACTGAAGCTTTCTTT
CDR3aa: CASSFVRNTEAFF

j_gene: TRBJ2-6
abundance: -
d_gene: TRBD1
v_gene: TRBV15
CDR3nt: TGTGCCACCAGCACCGCAGGGGGTTCTGGGGCCAACGTCCTGACTTTC
CDR3aa: CATSTAGGSGANVLTF